This is a list of T cell receptor beta chains from one sample in a study of blood T cells in healthy people across ages. TCRdb re-derived calls from the 5' RACE reads in MiXCR, one entry per CDR3 protein. The repertoire consists of about 730,000 distinct CDR3 sequences, with roughly 41% occurring once and the leading ten covering 20% to 25%. Sequenced material: blood. The origin of the receptors is an older woman in good health. CDR3s include the opening cysteine and the closing phenylalanine or tryptophan. Fields, in order: D gene, V gene, J gene, clone size, CDR3 DNA, CDR3 protein. D genes are given only for firm matches. Clone sizes are given selectively: once, few, many, or a class where the clone is expanded.

-	TRBV12-3/TRBV12-4	TRBJ1-2	many	TGTGCCAGCAGTTCGAACAGGGATTTCTATGGCTACACCTTC	CASSSNRDFYGYTF
-	TRBV28	TRBJ2-1	many	TGTGCCAGCAGTTCCCTGGCGCGGGACAATGAGCAGTTCTTC	CASSSLARDNEQFF
TRBD2	TRBV5-1	TRBJ2-7	-	TGCGCCAGCAGCCCGGGGGCTAGCGGGTTCTACGAGCAGTACTTC	CASSPGASGFYEQYF
-	TRBV21-1	TRBJ1-3	-	TGTGCCAGCTCTGACAGGGTTGGAAACACCATATATTTT	CASSDRVGNTIYF
-	TRBV4-2	TRBJ2-1	-	TGTGCCAGCAGCCAAGCGGTCGGGGGTGAGCAGTTCTTC	CASSQAVGGEQFF
-	TRBV19	TRBJ2-1	-	TGTGCCAGTAGTATAGATCCTCCCCTCCGGTCCTACAATGAGCAGTTCTTC	CASSIDPPLRSYNEQFF
TRBD1	TRBV12-3/TRBV12-4	TRBJ2-5	-	TGTGCCAGCAGCATGGACAGGAGCCAAGAGACCCAGTACTTC	CASSMDRSQETQYF
TRBD1	TRBV6-1	TRBJ2-3	-	TGTGCCAGCAGCTCGGACAGGGGGAATACGCAGTATTTT	CASSSDRGNTQYF
TRBD2	TRBV6-4	TRBJ2-5	few	TGTGCCAGCAGTGAGCTAGCGGGAGGTTGGGAGACCCAGTACTTC	CASSELAGGWETQYF
TRBD2	TRBV20-1	TRBJ2-3	-	TGCAGTGCTAGAGTCGGCCTGCAGCGGGAGGGCGCCCGTCGAGATACGCAGTATTTT	CSARVGLQREGARRDTQYF
TRBD2	TRBV6-2/TRBV6-3	TRBJ2-1	few	TGTGCCAGCAGTTACTCAGGGACTAGCGGGATCGGCTCCTACAATGAGCAGTTCTTC	CASSYSGTSGIGSYNEQFF
-	TRBV9	TRBJ2-1	-	TGTGCCAGCAGCGGGGGGGGCTGCAATGAGCAGTTCTTC	CASSGGGCNEQFF
-	TRBV29-1	TRBJ1-2	-	TGCAGCGTTGAAGAATCCAGTCCCTATGGCTACACCTTC	CSVEESSPYGYTF